These 5 T cell receptor beta chains share one sample of origin, sequenced in a study of a mutant IDH1 vaccine in newly diagnosed glioma. No antigen is known for these receptors. Documented time point: week 35, safety follow-up. One vaccine dose held 300 ug of mutant IDH1 20-mer peptide and came with topical imiquimod. The protocol was immunoSEQ multiplex PCR, while the TCRdb copy is restricted to in-frame clones and leaves out a portion. The sample records about 48,000 clones, 65% to 80% being singletons. The specimen comprised PBMCs, sampled from a glioma patient whose treatment included an IDH1 peptide vaccine. These receptors came from a man between 40 and 49 years old with glioma.

The chain employs TRBV6-5 and TRBJ2-1, with D unclear. Looked up from germline, CDR1 is MNHEY and CDR2 is SVGAGI. CDR3 length equals 14 residues. V shed 0 bases and J shed 11 bases, with 14 bases lying between them. The CDR3 region has the DNA TGTGCCAGCAGTTACTCGACGGCCCTAAGTAAGCAGTTCTTC. It yields the protein CASSYSTALSKQFF.

This clone has just one count. The rearrangement links TRBV2 to TRBJ2-7; the D is unclear. CDR3 length: 13 residues. Looked up from germline, CDR1 is SNHLY and CDR2 is FYNNEI. The V end lost 7 bases, the J end lost 0 bases, and 10 bases lay between the germline ends. CDR3 nucleotides: TGTGCCAGCACACAGTCTCTCTCCTACGAGCAGTACTTC. The encoded protein is CASTQSLSYEQYF.

The chain is built from TRBV18 and TRBJ1-4, with 8 bases that match TRBD1. This CDR3 has 15 residues. Germline V gene sequence: CDR1 KGHSH, CDR2 LQKENI. With 5 bases clipped from V and 9 bases from J, the junction kept 11 bases outside the gene matches. CDR3 region: CASSSGGQDPQKLFF. CDR3 nucleotides: TGTGCCAGCTCATCGGGGGGACAGGACCCACAAAAACTGTTTTTT. The full variable domain, completed using reference TRBV18 and TRBJ1-4, is NAGVMQNPRHLVRRRGQEARLRCSPMKGHSHVYWYRQLPEEGLKFMVYLQKENIIDESGMPKERFSAEFPKEGPSILRIQQVVRGDSAAYFCASSSGGQDPQKLFFGSGTQLSVL.

V usage is TRBV2 and J usage is TRBJ2-7; possible D gene TRBD2, 6 bases. The V and J ends lost 4 bases and 4 bases respectively, with 8 bases between them. Looked up from germline, CDR1 is SNHLY and CDR2 is FYNNEI. The CDR3 contains 12 residues. This chain's CDR3 is CASSVGGYEQYF. Here the CDR3 DNA reads TGTGCCAGCAGTGTTGGGGGGTACGAGCAGTACTTC.

The chain carries TRBV4-2 and TRBJ2-7; 10 bases are shared with TRBD1. The CDR3 sequence is 16 residues long. Unmatched junction bases numbered 7, after V lost 2 bases and J lost 3 bases. CDR1 and CDR2 from the germline V gene are LGHNA and YNFKEQ. The CDR3 DNA is TGTGCCAGCAGCCAACCGGGACAGGGGATAGGCTACGAGCAGTACTTC. This sequence encodes CASSQPGQGIGYEQYF.